Listed here are 17 T cell receptor beta chains from one sample, sequenced in a study of response to subunit inactivated influenza vaccine. MiXCR was run by TCRdb on the RT-PCR reads, yielding one entry per CDR3 protein. The table has hundreds of thousands of distinct CDR3 sequences, roughly 20% seen once. Sample: PBMCs from blood, taken less than 6 days after vaccination. Receptors originate from a man between 45 and 60 years old who received an inactivated influenza vaccine.

This sequence joins TRBV7-9 and TRBJ2-3; tentative D call: TRBD2 (7 bases). CDR1 is SEHNR and CDR2 is FQNEAQ in the germline V gene (reference sequence). CDR3 length: 15 amino acids. Trimming left V 3 bases short and J 6 bases short, with 16 bases between. Written as DNA, the CDR3 is TGTGCCAGCAGCTTGTTCGGGGGGCCCCAGGATACGCAGTATTTT. Translating gives CASSLFGGPQDTQYF.

The chain employs TRBV7-2 and TRBJ2-1; D may be TRBD2 (7 bases). Looked up from germline, CDR1 is SGHTA and CDR2 is FQGNSA. CDR3 size: 14 residues. The V gene lost 4 bases and the J gene lost 8 bases, with 15 bases spanning the gap. The CDR3 sequence: CASSSRKGGDEQFF. As DNA, the CDR3 is TGTGCCAGCAGCTCAAGAAAAGGGGGGGATGAGCAGTTCTTC. Full variable domain (rest looked up from reference TRBV7-2 and TRBJ2-1): GAGVSQSPSNKVTEKGKDVELRCDPISGHTALYWYRQSLGQGLEFLIYFQGNSAPDKSGLPSDRFSAERTGGSVSTLTIQRTQQEDSAVYLCASSSRKGGDEQFFGPGTRLTVL.

In its sample, this clonotype was seen a few times. V and J are TRBV4-3 and TRBJ2-6; D may match TRBD1 or TRBD2 (6 bases each). Germline assignment: CDR1 LGHNA and CDR2 YSLEER. Trimming left V 0 bases short and J 5 bases short, with 11 bases between. This CDR3 is built from 16 residues. CDR3 DNA: TGCGCCAGCAGCCAAGATGAGGGGGGCAGGGCCAACGTCCTGACTTTC. The encoded protein is CASSQDEGGRANVLTF.

In its sample, this clonotype was seen many times. The chain combines TRBV29-1 with TRBJ2-5; D possibly corresponds to TRBD1 (6 bases). Germline CDR1 SQVTM, CDR2 ANQGSEA. This CDR3 has 17 residues. Deletions cut 1 base from V and 5 bases from J, with 23 bases between. CDR3 loop: CSVEGVHGTPRVETQYF. In nucleotides, the CDR3 is TGCAGCGTTGAAGGAGTCCACGGGACACCCCGGGTGGAGACCCAGTACTTC. Looking up the rest from reference TRBV29-1 and TRBJ2-5 gives the full variable domain: SAVISQKPSRDICQRGTSLTIQCQVDSQVTMMFWYRQQPGQSLTLIATANQGSEATYESGFVIDKFPISRPNLTFSTLTVSNMSPEDSSIYLCSVEGVHGTPRVETQYFGPGTRLLVL.

The chain is built from TRBV28 and TRBJ2-5; 9 nucleotides align to TRBD1. The V gene's germline CDR1 is MDHEN and CDR2 SYDVKM. The CDR3 contains 13 residues. The J segment lost 5 bases and the V segment lost 11 bases, leaving 9 bases of the junction unmatched. CDR3 in DNA: TGTGCCGCCGGGACAGGGCGTTGGGAGACCCAGTACTTC. This gives the protein CAAGTGRWETQYF.

This clonotype was seen only a few times. The J gene is TRBJ2-5, the V gene TRBV15; D tentatively fits TRBD1 or TRBD2 (6 bases each). Germline CDR1 reads LNHNV; CDR2 reads YYDKDF (reference sequence). The CDR3 totals 15 residues. Deletions cut 6 bases from V and 2 bases from J, with 16 bases between. The CDR3 loop reads CATRRGRGGQETQYF. In DNA form, the CDR3 reads TGTGCCACCAGACGGGGGCGGGGAGGACAAGAGACCCAGTACTTC.

This clonotype was observed a few times. This chain connects TRBV3-1 to TRBJ1-6; 7 nucleotides line up with TRBD1. V trimming: 4 bases; J trimming: 9 bases; junction bases outside the gene matches: 3. From germline, CDR1 is LGHDT and CDR2 YNNKEL (reference sequence). The CDR3 is made up of 13 amino acids. The CDR3 spells CASSRDRVSPLHF. As DNA, the CDR3 is TGTGCCAGCAGCCGTGACAGGGTTTCACCCCTCCACTTT.

This clonotype was picked up many times. The chain carries TRBV20-1 and TRBJ2-7; 8 nucleotides match TRBD2. CDR1 is DFQATT and CDR2 is SNEGSKA in the germline V gene (reference sequence). Trimming removed 0 bases from V and 1 base from J; junction bases left unmatched: 5. This CDR3 spans 15 amino acids. In DNA, the CDR3 is TGCAGTGCTAGAGATGTCAGCGGGAGTTCCTACGAGCAGTACTTC. Translating gives CSARDVSGSSYEQYF.

This clonotype was seen only a few times. The V call is TRBV12-3 or TRBV12-4, the J call TRBJ1-3; 8 positions match TRBD1. The CDR3 consists of 17 residues. Germline trimming cut 5 bases from V and 0 bases from J; bases unmatched to any gene: 9. DNA of the CDR3: TGTGCCAGCAGTCCGGGGACAGGAGCCGACTCTGGAAACACCATATATTTT. The encoded protein is CASSPGTGADSGNTIYF.

In its sample, this clonotype was seen many times. The chain employs TRBV29-1 and TRBJ2-7, with 9 bases aligning to TRBD1. This CDR3 is 14 amino acids long. Germline assignment: CDR1 SQVTM and CDR2 ANQGSEA. V was clipped by 4 bases and J by 1 base; unmatched bases: 5. The CDR3 loop is CSVVGQGSSYEQYF. In DNA form, the CDR3 reads TGCAGCGTTGTTGGACAGGGGTCTTCCTACGAGCAGTACTTC.

Many counts were recorded for this clonotype. This chain connects TRBV20-1 to TRBJ2-1, with TRBD1 matching over 10 bases. CDR1 and CDR2 from the germline V gene are DFQATT and SNEGSKA (reference sequence). The CDR3 is made up of 13 amino acids. V was clipped by 7 bases and J by 2 bases; unmatched bases: 2. The CDR3 here is CSVTGGPYNEQFF. The CDR3 nucleotides read TGCAGTGTGACAGGGGGCCCCTACAATGAGCAGTTCTTC.

V is TRBV11-2 and J is TRBJ2-7, with D perhaps assigned TRBD1 or TRBD2 (6 bases each). V lost 2 bases and J 9 bases, leaving 17 bases between the germline ends. The CDR3 sequence is 14 residues long. Looked up from germline, CDR1 is SGHAT and CDR2 is FQNNGV. The CDR3 loop reads CASSLFGGRARQYF. CDR3 bases: TGTGCCAGCAGCTTATTCGGGGGCAGGGCGAGGCAGTACTTC.

This clonotype was recorded a few times. The chain recombines TRBV20-1 with TRBJ2-1, with 13 nucleotides matching TRBD2. Germline V gene lookup returns CDR1 DFQATT and CDR2 SNEGSKA (reference sequence). The junction had 10 bases not matched to a gene; V was cut back by 5 bases and J by 0 bases. This CDR3 is built from 18 residues. The DNA of the CDR3 is TGCAGTGCTTCGCCGGGACTAGCGGGGCTAAGCTCCTACAATGAGCAGTTCTTC. This sequence encodes CSASPGLAGLSSYNEQFF.

This clonotype was seen only a few times. The V gene is TRBV7-6, the J gene TRBJ1-1, with 8 bases lining up with TRBD1. CDR3 length: 16 residues. Germline-derived CDR1 and CDR2 are SGHVS and FNYEAQ. V lost 6 bases to trimming and J lost 1 base; unmatched junction nucleotides: 10. The CDR3 coding sequence is TGTGCCAGCAGTCGAAGGGCGACAGGGGCGAACACTGAAGCTTTCTTT. Protein product: CASSRRATGANTEAFF.

The chain uses TRBV28 and TRBJ2-1; D is undetermined. With 6 bases removed from V and 6 bases from J, the gap between germline ends came to 15 bases. From germline, CDR1 is MDHEN and CDR2 SYDVKM. The CDR3 covers 14 residues. In DNA, the CDR3 is TGTGCCAGCAGCCACCCTAGACGAACCAATGAGCAGTTCTTC. The encoded protein is CASSHPRRTNEQFF.

This chain uses TRBV12-3 or TRBV12-4 with TRBJ1-3; the D gene is possibly TRBD1 (5 bases). The germline V and J ends were trimmed by 7 bases and 1 base, with 17 bases remaining between them. The length of the CDR3 is 16 residues. The CDR3 sequence: CASTPSGALSGNTIYF. The DNA for the CDR3 is TGTGCCAGCACCCCGAGCGGGGCTCTTTCTGGAAACACCATATATTTT.

This clonotype was seen repeatedly, ten times or more. V gene TRBV12-3 or TRBV12-4 combines with J gene TRBJ1-2; D is perhaps TRBD1 (6 bases). The CDR3 is 14 residues long. The V gene lost 5 bases and the J gene lost 5 bases, with 15 bases spanning the gap. The CDR3 loop reads CASSLRTAPYGYTF. In DNA form, the CDR3 reads TGTGCCAGCAGTCTCCGGACAGCTCCTTATGGCTACACCTTC.